This passage covers 3 T cell receptor beta chains from one sample sequenced in a study of T-cell reconstitution after alpha-beta-depleted transplantation in children listed by TCRdb under 2016. This specimen's treatment or condition label, interpreted: allogeneic hematopoietic cell transplantation with graft depleted of TCRalphabeta T cells and CD19 B cells. Library method: PCR. The data were produced on an Illumina HiSeq 2500. TCR library preparation used molecular barcoding, with unique molecular identifiers applied to normalize quantification of the TCRbeta repertoire. TCRdb took the public reads, trimmed them with fastp at Q25, ran MiXCR for clone calling and kept in-frame beta chains. Under each unique CDR3 protein, matching rows form one entry showing the most common genes and DNA. Here the sample has about 1,000,000 distinct CDR3 sequences; about 29% occur a single time. The ten largest clones capture 28% of the sample.

Sequenced here: PBMCs, mostly from graft donor cells, sampled 360 days after TCRalphabeta/CD19-depleted stem cell transplant. The receptors were sampled from a boy less than two years old who had a stem cell transplant for SCID, so the T cells may come from the graft donor.

The chain joins TRBV4-1 to TRBJ2-1; D uncertain. Deletions cut 0 bases from V and 0 bases from J, with 6 bases between. The CDR3 has 15 residues. Germline CDR1 MGHRA, CDR2 YSYEKL. CDR3 nucleotide sequence: TGCGCCAGCAGCCAAGATCCGGTCTCCTACAATGAGCAGTTCTTC. The encoded protein is CASSQDPVSYNEQFF.

V gene TRBV10-3 combines with J gene TRBJ1-1; D might be TRBD1 (5 bases). Per germline, CDR1 ENHRY and CDR2 SYGVKD. This CDR3 spans 15 amino acids. With 11 bases removed from V and 2 bases from J, the gap between germline ends came to 21 bases. CDR3 loop: CAAQGHGTENTEAFF. The CDR3 coding sequence is TGTGCCGCCCAAGGCCACGGGACGGAAAACACTGAAGCTTTCTTT.

The V call is TRBV5-5, the J call TRBJ2-7; D assignment may be TRBD1 or TRBD2 (5 bases each). V lost 4 bases to trimming and J lost 1 base, with 18 bases between them. CDR3 length: 16 amino acids. Germline V gene sequence: CDR1 SGHKS, CDR2 YYEKEE (reference sequence). The CDR3 loop reads CASSALREWSSYEQYF. DNA for the CDR3: TGTGCCAGCAGCGCCCTCAGGGAGTGGTCTTCCTACGAGCAGTACTTC.